This T cell receptor (beta chain) was sequenced for a study of T-cell memory formation after mild COVID-19. About the study: For the most part, TCR clusters were specific to one donor.

Germline loops: CDR1 LGHNA, CDR2 YSLEER. The CDR3 has 13 residues. The V end lost 4 bases, the J end lost 10 bases, and 11 bases lay between the germline ends. 5'RACE primed at constant segments yielded TCR alpha and TCR beta cDNA libraries bearing sample barcodes and UMIs. TCRdb ran MiXCR on the 5' RACE reads and lists one entry per CDR3 protein. This table holds fewer than 250,000 distinct CDR3 sequences, around 30% found once. This clonotype originated in an adult woman who had mild COVID-19 (a few samples of this study predate the infection). Cell type and time point are not known. Sequencing used PBMCs or a T cell subset sorted from them (not recorded which). This chain links TRBV4-3 with TRBJ1-6; tentative D call: TRBD1 (5 bases). The CDR3: CASSRARDSPLHF. Here the CDR3 DNA reads TGCGCCAGCAGCCGAGCCAGGGACTCACCCCTCCACTTT.